These T cell receptor beta chains were read from a single sample in a study of T-cell memory formation after mild COVID-19. TCRdb passed the 5' RACE reads through MiXCR, listing each CDR3 protein once. The sample holds approximately 400,000 distinct CDR3 sequences, about a sixth seen once. Sequenced sample: PBMCs or a T cell subset sorted from them (not recorded which). All receptors come from a man aged 18 to 30 who had mild COVID-19 (a few samples of this study predate the infection). Cell type and time point are not known. The CDR3 runs from the conserved cysteine through the conserved F or W. The D gene is left open where the match is weak. Clone size appears in some rows only: once, few, many, or a class for an expanded clone.

D	size	V	J	DNA	CDR3
-	few	TRBV20-1	TRBJ2-1	TGCAGTGCTAGTTCCGGACGGACTTACAATGAGCAGTTCTTC	CSASSGRTYNEQFF
-	-	TRBV20-1	TRBJ2-2	TGCAGTGCTAGAGGGGCCGGGTTCCGAGGGGCGGACACCGGGGAGCTGTTTTTT	CSARGAGFRGADTGELFF
TRBD1	few	TRBV29-1	TRBJ2-5	TGCAGCGTCGGGACAGGGGGGGTACTAAGAGAGACCCAGTACTTC	CSVGTGGVLRETQYF
-	few	TRBV5-5	TRBJ2-1	TGTGCCAGCAGCTTCAGGGGAATGGTCGACAATGAGCAGTTCTTC	CASSFRGMVDNEQFF
TRBD2	-	TRBV7-2	TRBJ2-3	TGTGCCAGCAGCCCGGGACTAGCGGGGGGTTTCTCAGATACGCAGTATTTT	CASSPGLAGGFSDTQYF
TRBD2	-	TRBV9	TRBJ2-1	TGTGCCAGCAGCGTAGAGGGACTAGCGGGGTATAAGCAGTTCTTC	CASSVEGLAGYKQFF
-	few	TRBV7-9	TRBJ2-5	TGTGCCCTAGGGGGGCGCCAAGAGACCCAGTACTTC	CALGGRQETQYF
-	-	TRBV12-3/TRBV12-4	TRBJ1-3	TGTGCCAGCATGGCGGGGGACTCTGGAAACACCATATATTTT	CASMAGDSGNTIYF
-	-	TRBV2	TRBJ1-1	TGTGCCAGCAGTGGAAGTCGGGGCCCGGGAACTGAAGCTTTCTTT	CASSGSRGPGTEAFF
-	few	TRBV18	TRBJ1-4	TGTGCCAGCTCACCTTCCTACAGGGTGAGAGGTGAAAAACTGTTTTTT	CASSPSYRVRGEKLFF
-	-	TRBV7-9	TRBJ1-2	TGTGCCAGCAGCTTAGTCCCTGACAAAGACTATGGCTACACCTTC	CASSLVPDKDYGYTF
TRBD1	-	TRBV7-9	TRBJ1-1	TGTGCCAGCAGCTTTACCAGGGGGGGCACTGAAGCTTTCTTT	CASSFTRGGTEAFF
-	many	TRBV9	TRBJ2-2	TGTGCCAGCAGCAGGTACACCGGGGAGCTGTTTTTT	CASSRYTGELFF
TRBD1	few	TRBV9	TRBJ1-6	TGTGCCAGCAGCCCCCGGGACAGGGCTTTTAATTCACCCCTCCACTTT	CASSPRDRAFNSPLHF
-	few	TRBV28	TRBJ1-6	TGTGCCAGCCTGGCCGGGCAGATCAATTCACCCCTCCACTTT	CASLAGQINSPLHF
-	-	TRBV7-9	TRBJ2-4	TGTGCCACCTACGGAGGGGGGAATATTCAGTACTTC	CATYGGGNIQYF
-	few	TRBV30	TRBJ2-6	TGTGCCTGGACACGGGGCTCTGGGGCCAACGTCCTGACTTTC	CAWTRGSGANVLTF
-	-	TRBV3-2	TRBJ2-3	TGTGCCAGCACCCCCTTGAGCTCGCAGTATTTT	CASTPLSSQYF
-	few	TRBV11-2	TRBJ1-2	TGTGCCAGCAGCTCAGGACCGACCTATGGCTACACCTTC	CASSSGPTYGYTF
-	-	TRBV6-2/TRBV6-3	TRBJ1-5	TGTGCCAGCAGCCCCAGGGGCGCAGGCAATCAGCCCCAGCATTTT	CASSPRGAGNQPQHF
-	-	TRBV4-3	TRBJ2-2	TGCGCCAGCAGCCAAGCGCCTGTGAACACCGGGGAGCTGTTTTTT	CASSQAPVNTGELFF
TRBD1	-	TRBV20-1	TRBJ1-1	TGCAGTGCTAGCGACAGGGGGAACACTGAAGCTTTCTTT	CSASDRGNTEAFF
TRBD1	-	TRBV7-2	TRBJ2-7	TGTGCCAGCAGCTCAGACAGGGGTTTCTACGAGCAGTACTTC	CASSSDRGFYEQYF
TRBD1	-	TRBV6-2/TRBV6-3	TRBJ1-2	TGTGCCAGCAGTGGCGGGACAGTCAACTATGGCTACACCTTC	CASSGGTVNYGYTF
-	few	TRBV5-1	TRBJ2-1	TGCGCCAGCAGCTTGGTAGGGGGGACTGATGAGCAGTTCTTC	CASSLVGGTDEQFF
TRBD2	few	TRBV7-2	TRBJ2-3	TGTGCCAGCAGCTTAGACGGGCTAGCGGGGGCTGAGGCGCAGTATTTT	CASSLDGLAGAEAQYF
-	-	TRBV19	TRBJ2-3	TGTGCCAGTACCCTCGCAGGGCTGCAAGATACGCAGTATTTT	CASTLAGLQDTQYF
-	few	TRBV6-5	TRBJ2-7	TGTGCCAGCGGAATCACAACCCCGAGGGAGCAGTACTTC	CASGITTPREQYF
-	-	TRBV6-5	TRBJ2-3	TGTGCCAGCTTGGCGCCTAGCACAGATACGCAGTATTTT	CASLAPSTDTQYF
TRBD1	-	TRBV7-2	TRBJ1-2	TGTGCCAGCAGCTTCGGGACAGCCAGACGTGGCTACACCTTC	CASSFGTARRGYTF
TRBD1	-	TRBV7-9	TRBJ1-1	TGTGCCAGCAGCTGGACAGGAGAGAAGAACACTGAAGCTTTCTTT	CASSWTGEKNTEAFF
TRBD1	-	TRBV6-6	TRBJ2-7	TGTGCCAGCAGTTACTCGGGACCGGGACAGTTCTACGAGCAGTACTTC	CASSYSGPGQFYEQYF
-	many	TRBV4-1	TRBJ1-1	TGCGCCAGCAGCCCACGACGGTTGAACACTGAAGCTTTCTTT	CASSPRRLNTEAFF
-	-	TRBV4-1	TRBJ1-1	TGCGCCAGCGCCCATCAGGGGTCGGATAAAGCTTTCTTT	CASAHQGSDKAFF
-	few	TRBV5-1	TRBJ2-5	TGCGCCAGCAGCCCGCAGGACCCTCGGACGGAGACCCAGTACTTC	CASSPQDPRTETQYF
-	-	TRBV7-8	TRBJ2-5	TGTGCCAGCAGCCACTTTACCTGGGAGACCCAGTACTTC	CASSHFTWETQYF
TRBD1	-	TRBV5-4	TRBJ1-5	TGTGCCAGCAGCGTAGGACAGGGGCTCGATCAGCCCCAGCATTTT	CASSVGQGLDQPQHF
-	few	TRBV5-1	TRBJ2-3	TGCGCCAGCAGCTTTGTGGACCCAACTAGCACAGATACGCAGTATTTT	CASSFVDPTSTDTQYF
-	few	TRBV29-1	TRBJ1-1	TGCAGCGTTGAAGCCCACACTGAAGCTTTCTTT	CSVEAHTEAFF
-	-	TRBV6-1	TRBJ1-2	TGTGCCAGCACCGAATGGGGAGATGGCTACACCTTC	CASTEWGDGYTF
-	-	TRBV20-1	TRBJ2-3	TGCAGTGCTACGGGGGTAGCTGGCTTGTATTTT	CSATGVAGLYF
-	few	TRBV6-1	TRBJ2-3	TGTGCCAGCAGTATTGGGCAGGCTAGCACAGATACGCAGTATTTT	CASSIGQASTDTQYF
-	-	TRBV28	TRBJ1-2	TGTGCCAGCCTCTTTAGGGGCTCTGGCTACACCTTC	CASLFRGSGYTF